The 25 T cell receptor beta chains presented below share a single source sample, sequenced in a study of siplizumab effects on memory and regulatory T cells. The assay was immunoSEQ multiplex PCR, and TCRdb's table has in-frame clones only and misses some. The table lists about 120,000 clones, around 95% of them singletons, with roughly 0.16% in the top ten. Sequencing used non-Treg CD4+ T cells sorted from blood. The receptors come from a human donor in good health.

The J gene is TRBJ1-2, the V gene TRBV6-5; D possibly corresponds to TRBD1 (5 bases). Germline V gives CDR1 MNHEY, CDR2 SVGAGI. The ends were cut back, 5 bases at V and 2 bases at J, with 12 bases in the middle. The CDR3 runs to 14 residues. The chain's CDR3 is CASSTRQINYGYTF. DNA for the CDR3: TGTGCCAGCAGTACCCGACAGATAAACTATGGCTACACCTTC.

The genes are TRBV7-2 and TRBJ2-7; D gene unclear. CDR3 length: 15 amino acids. Trimming took 5 bases from V and 1 from J, leaving 15 bases between them. Per germline, CDR1 SGHTA and CDR2 FQGNSA. The CDR3 DNA reads as TGTGCCAGCAGCCTATTTATGGCGTCTTCCTACGAGCAGTACTTC. This translates into CASSLFMASSYEQYF.

The chain recombines TRBV10-3 with TRBJ1-2, with D unresolved. Trimming cost V 6 bases and J 1 base, with 12 bases left between them. The CDR3 spans 14 residues. The germline V gene encodes CDR1 ENHRY and CDR2 SYGVKD. The CDR3 sequence is CAISPGRVNYGYTF. DNA for the CDR3: TGTGCCATCAGCCCCGGACGGGTTAACTATGGCTACACCTTC.

The chain joins TRBV11-3 to TRBJ1-5, with D unresolved. The CDR3 extends over 18 amino acids. Trimming cost V 1 base and J 0 bases, with 16 bases left between them. Per germline, CDR1 SGHNT and CDR2 YENEEA. CDR3 sequence (DNA): TGTGCCAGCAGCTTAGGGGTTCCAGCACCGTATAGCAATCAGCCCCAGCATTTT. Encoded protein: CASSLGVPAPYSNQPQHF. Full variable domain (outside the CDR3, taken from reference TRBV11-3 and TRBJ1-5): EAGVVQSPRYKIIEKKQPVAFWCNPISGHNTLYWYLQNLGQGPELLIRYENEEAVDDSQLPKDRFSAERLKGVDSTLKIQPAELGDSAVYLCASSLGVPAPYSNQPQHFGDGTRLSIL.

The chain combines TRBV6-6 with TRBJ2-3; D is possibly TRBD1 (6 bases). Germline-derived CDR1 and CDR2 are MNHNY and SVGAGI (reference sequence). The CDR3 contains 12 residues. Trimming pared 4 bases from V and 6 bases from J, leaving 8 bases between. As DNA, the CDR3 is TGTGCCAGCAGTTCAACAGGGGATACGCAGTATTTT. It specifies CASSSTGDTQYF.

The V call is TRBV7-3, the J call TRBJ2-3, with D tentatively TRBD2 (6 bases). The CDR3 length is 15 residues. Germline assignment: CDR1 SGHTA and CDR2 FQGTGA. Trimming pared 1 base from V and 2 bases from J, leaving 10 bases between. The CDR3 sequence is CASSLMGLNTDTQYF. Here the CDR3 DNA reads TGTGCCAGCAGCTTAATGGGACTTAACACAGATACGCAGTATTTT. The complete variable domain, with remaining parts taken from reference TRBV7-3 and TRBJ2-3, reads GAGVSQTPSNKVTEKGKYVELRCDPISGHTALYWYRQSLGQGPEFLIYFQGTGAADDSGLPNDRFFAVRPEGSVSTLKIQRTERGDSAVYLCASSLMGLNTDTQYFGPGTRLTVL.

The genes are TRBV6-1 and TRBJ2-3; a weak D match, TRBD1 (6 bases). Germline assignment: CDR1 MNHNS and CDR2 SASEGT. The germline V and J ends were trimmed by 11 bases and 0 bases, with 18 bases remaining between them. The length of the CDR3 is 15 residues. CDR3 residues: CASPRWTASTDTQYF. CDR3 DNA: TGTGCCTCTCCCAGATGGACAGCTAGCACAGATACGCAGTATTTT.

V and J are TRBV13 and TRBJ2-7, with 7 bases matching TRBD2. Germline assignment: CDR1 PRHDT and CDR2 FYEKMQ (reference sequence). V lost 0 bases, J lost 6 bases, and 5 bases stayed unmatched. The CDR3 has 14 residues. This CDR3 reads CASSLGGTISEQYF. For the CDR3, the DNA is TGTGCCAGCAGCTTAGGAGGGACTATCTCCGAGCAGTACTTC.

As concerns this clone: Other DNA variants within this sample encode the same CDR3. This chain joins TRBV9 and TRBJ2-5; no definite D call. The CDR3 totals 13 residues. V gave up 1 base and J gave up 0 bases, with 4 bases separating them. CDR1 and CDR2 (germline): SGDLS, YYNGEE. The DNA of the CDR3 is TGTGCCAGCAGCGTAACAGACCAAGAGACCCAGTACTTC. Amino acids: CASSVTDQETQYF.

This chain links TRBV7-9 with TRBJ2-1; D perhaps matches TRBD2 (7 bases). There are 16 residues in the CDR3. V was trimmed by 3 bases and J by 7 bases, leaving 19 bases between them. Germline values: CDR1 SEHNR, CDR2 FQNEAQ (reference sequence). CDR3 protein: CASSFSGGHRGNEQFF. The CDR3 DNA sequence: TGTGCCAGCAGCTTCTCCGGGGGGCATCGTGGTAATGAGCAGTTCTTC.

The chain couples TRBV6-5 to TRBJ1-1; possible D gene TRBD1, 6 bases. V dropped 6 bases and J dropped 1 base, with 15 bases sitting between them. The CDR3 is 15 residues long. Germline-derived CDR1 and CDR2 are MNHEY and SVGAGI. For the CDR3, the DNA is TGTGCCAGCAGCCCTACAGGGTGGGGGAACACTGAAGCTTTCTTT. This translates into CASSPTGWGNTEAFF.

The chain carries TRBV7-2 and TRBJ1-1; tentatively, D is TRBD1 (6 bases). CDR1 SGHTA and CDR2 FQGNSA come from the germline V gene. Trimming pared 5 bases from V and 1 base from J, leaving 11 bases between. This CDR3 is 14 amino acids long. The CDR3: CASSLRTANTEAFF. For the CDR3, the DNA is TGTGCCAGCAGCCTCAGGACAGCGAACACTGAAGCTTTCTTT.

This clone was detected a few times. The V gene is TRBV7-3, the J gene TRBJ1-6; possible D gene TRBD1, 5 bases. The V end lost 5 bases, the J end lost 8 bases, and 10 bases lay between the germline ends. Germline V gene lookup returns CDR1 SGHTA and CDR2 FQGTGA. This CDR3 has 13 amino acids. CDR3 coding DNA: TGTGCCAGCAGCCTACTACAGGATTCACCCCTCCACTTT. Translated, it gives CASSLLQDSPLHF.

The gene calls are TRBV30 and TRBJ1-3; TRBD1 matches 7 bases. J lost 0 bases, V lost 5 bases, and 7 bases had no gene match. Per germline, CDR1 GTSNPN and CDR2 SVGIG (reference sequence). This CDR3 comprises 15 residues. The DNA of the CDR3 is TGTGCCTGGCGGACAGGCACCACCTCTGGAAACACCATATATTTT. It encodes CAWRTGTTSGNTIYF.

This clone was seen only once. The J gene is TRBJ2-7, the V gene TRBV2; TRBD1 matches at 12 bases. This CDR3 spans 15 amino acids. Losses at the gene ends were 7 bases for V and 3 bases for J; bases not matched to a gene: 7. The V gene's germline CDR1 is SNHLY and CDR2 FYNNEI. CDR3 nucleotide sequence: TGTGCCAGCAAGGGACAGGGGGCCGTCGGCTACGAGCAGTACTTC. Translation: CASKGQGAVGYEQYF.

The chain couples TRBV6-1 to TRBJ1-5; no firm D call. The CDR3 extends over 14 amino acids. Trimming stripped 7 bases from V and 5 bases from J, with 15 bases between. Germline V gives CDR1 MNHNS, CDR2 SASEGT. The CDR3, as DNA: TGTGCCAGCATTTCTCGGCAGACCCATCAGCCCCAGCATTTT. It yields the protein CASISRQTHQPQHF.

The gene calls are TRBV6-6 and TRBJ1-2; 8 positions match TRBD1. The V and J ends lost 7 bases and 6 bases, in that order; junction bases with no gene match: 7. The germline V gene encodes CDR1 MNHNY and CDR2 SVGAGI (reference sequence). The CDR3 loop spans 13 amino acids. This chain's CDR3 is CASNDRGENGYTF. In DNA form, the CDR3 reads TGTGCCAGCAACGACAGGGGCGAAAATGGCTACACCTTC.

V gene TRBV19 combines with J gene TRBJ1-5; no reliable D call. The CDR3 loop spans 12 amino acids. The germline V and J ends were trimmed by 7 bases and 5 bases, with 9 bases remaining between them. Germline assignment: CDR1 LNHDA and CDR2 SQIVND (reference sequence). DNA of the CDR3: TGTGCCAGTACTGAATGGGATCAGCCCCAGCATTTT. It translates to CASTEWDQPQHF.

The V and J genes are TRBV19 and TRBJ1-2, with 10 bases matching TRBD1. Germline assignment: CDR1 LNHDA and CDR2 SQIVND (reference sequence). The CDR3 spans 12 residues. Losses at the gene ends were 8 bases for V and 8 bases for J; bases not matched to a gene: 5. In DNA form, the CDR3 reads TGTGCCAGTCATGACAGGGGGCTCGGCTACACCTTC. Its translation: CASHDRGLGYTF.

J is TRBJ2-2 and V is TRBV7-2; D gene ambiguous. Germline V CDR1 and CDR2: SGHTA, FQGNSA. Trimming removed 1 base at V and 8 bases at J, with 14 bases between. This CDR3 comprises 15 residues. The chain's CDR3 is CASSLEGSTWGELFF. CDR3 sequence (DNA): TGTGCCAGCAGCTTAGAGGGCTCGACCTGGGGGGAGCTGTTTTTT.

The chain carries TRBV7-3 and TRBJ2-5; 8 positions match TRBD2. The trim removed 8 bases at V and 5 bases at J, leaving 1 base unmatched. From germline, CDR1 is SGHTA and CDR2 FQGTGA. The CDR3 runs 11 residues. The CDR3 loop is CASASGETQYF. DNA for the CDR3: TGTGCCAGCGCTAGCGGGGAGACCCAGTACTTC.

The chain is built from TRBV9 and TRBJ1-6, with D tentatively TRBD1 (6 bases). V was trimmed by 0 bases and J by 1 base, leaving 8 bases between them. This CDR3 is built from 16 residues. Germline CDR1 and CDR2: SGDLS and YYNGEE. This CDR3 reads CASSVEGGSYNSPLHF. In nucleotides, the CDR3 is TGTGCCAGCAGCGTAGAGGGGGGATCCTATAATTCACCCCTCCACTTT. Together with reference TRBV9 and TRBJ1-6, the CDR3 gives the full variable domain: DSGVTQTPKHLITATGQRVTLRCSPRSGDLSVYWYQQSLDQGLQFLIQYYNGEERAKGNILERFSAQQFPDLHSELNLSSLELGDSALYFCASSVEGGSYNSPLHFGNGTRLTVT.

In this sample, this clone turned up once. The V and J genes are TRBV10-1 and TRBJ1-1; no reliable D call. Looked up from germline, CDR1 is WNHNN and CDR2 is SYGVQD (reference sequence). The CDR3 length is 13 residues. Trimming took off 6 bases at V and 0 bases at J, with 8 bases between the two ends. The CDR3 is CASRGNMNTEAFF. The CDR3 bases are TGCGCCAGCAGAGGGAACATGAACACTGAAGCTTTCTTT.

The genes are TRBV5-1 and TRBJ2-7; 8 bases fit TRBD2. The germline V gene encodes CDR1 SGHRS and CDR2 YFSETQ. The J segment lost 2 bases and the V segment lost 3 bases, leaving 10 bases of the junction unmatched. The CDR3 sequence is 16 residues long. In DNA form, the CDR3 reads TGCGCCAGCAGCTCGGGAGGGGGACGGAGTACCTACGAGCAGTACTTC. This translates into CASSSGGGRSTYEQYF.

This chain joins TRBV20-1 and TRBJ1-3; D unclear. Germline assignment: CDR1 DFQATT and CDR2 SNEGSKA (reference sequence). Trimming stripped 7 bases from V and 1 base from J, with 5 bases between. CDR3 length equals 11 residues. The CDR3 DNA follows: TGCAGTGGGGCTTCTGGAAACACCATATATTTT. This translates into CSGASGNTIYF.